These 11 T cell receptor beta chains came from one sample sequenced in a study of spatial heterogeneity in lung cancer. TCRdb fed the 5' RACE reads into MiXCR, producing one record per CDR3 protein. In the table there are approximately 44,000 distinct CDR3 sequences, roughly an eighth of which are singletons. Sample time point: sample taken at primary tumor resection. Specimen: PBMCs, collected at surgery. The receptor set was obtained from a male donor with early-stage non-small cell lung cancer.

This chain links TRBV4-3 with TRBJ2-5; possibly TRBD1 for D (6 bases). Per germline, CDR1 LGHNA and CDR2 YSLEER. This CDR3 has 14 residues. V was clipped by 3 bases and J by 3 bases, with 11 bases between them. As DNA, the CDR3 is TGCGCCAGCAGCCAGGATACAGGGAAAGAGACCCAGTACTTC. Protein sequence: CASSQDTGKETQYF.

The chain has TRBV9 and TRBJ2-5; D may be TRBD2 (6 bases). Germline V gives CDR1 SGDLS, CDR2 YYNGEE. Trimming stripped 4 bases from V and 3 bases from J, with 16 bases between. This CDR3 has 15 amino acids. The chain's CDR3 is CASSPRGTLKETQYF. CDR3 nucleotides: TGTGCCAGCAGCCCCCGCGGGACTTTGAAAGAGACCCAGTACTTC.

V gene TRBV5-1 combines with J gene TRBJ1-4; TRBD1 aligns across 9 bases. Germline V gene data show CDR1 as SGHRS and CDR2 as YFSETQ. The CDR3 covers 15 residues. The trim removed 0 bases at V and 10 bases at J, leaving 7 bases unmatched. As DNA, the CDR3 is TGCGCCAGCAGCTTGGGGGACAGGGAGGATGGAAAACTGTTTTTT. It yields the protein CASSLGDREDGKLFF.

This clonotype was observed many times. The V gene is TRBV3-1, the J gene TRBJ1-5, with D hard to call. Trimming removed 0 bases from V and 4 bases from J, with 4 bases in between. Germline-derived CDR1 and CDR2 are LGHDT and YNNKEL (reference sequence). This CDR3 has 13 amino acids. The CDR3 DNA reads TGTGCCAGCAGCCAAGATCTGAATCAGCCCCAGCATTTT. Its translation: CASSQDLNQPQHF.

The gene calls are TRBV18 and TRBJ2-7, with unresolved D. The germline CDR1 and CDR2 sequences are KGHSH and LQKENI. This CDR3 has 15 residues. Between the trimmed V and J ends, which lost 5 bases and 4 bases, there was a span of 18 bases. The CDR3 region has the DNA TGTGCCAGCTCAGCGAATCCCCAGCTAAGTTACGAGCAGTACTTC. It codes for CASSANPQLSYEQYF.

This clonotype appeared many times. The V gene is TRBV20-1, the J gene TRBJ2-1; 11 bases fit TRBD1. Trimming removed 7 bases from V and 6 bases from J; junction bases left unmatched: 5. This CDR3 spans 13 amino acids. Germline V gives CDR1 DFQATT, CDR2 SNEGSKA (reference sequence). The CDR3: CSGDGTGGNEQFF. The CDR3 nucleotides read TGCAGTGGAGACGGGACAGGGGGCAATGAGCAGTTCTTC.

This clonotype was found a few times. V and J are TRBV10-3 and TRBJ1-5, with no clear D. This CDR3 comprises 15 residues. Trimming left V 3 bases short and J 5 bases short, with 14 bases between. The germline CDR1 and CDR2 sequences are ENHRY and SYGVKD. CDR3 sequence (DNA): TGTGCCATCAGTGATGGGGATATGGGCGATCAGCCCCAGCATTTT. Translated, it gives CAISDGDMGDQPQHF.

V is TRBV12-3 or TRBV12-4 and J is TRBJ2-1, with 7 bases matching TRBD2. Trimming took 2 bases from V and 7 from J; bases not matched to a gene: 2. This CDR3 is built from 13 residues. This CDR3 reads CASSLTAGNEQFF. CDR3 DNA: TGTGCCAGCAGTTTAACAGCGGGGAATGAGCAGTTCTTC.

This clonotype was seen at least ten times. The rearrangement links TRBV4-3 to TRBJ2-1, with 7 bases aligning to TRBD2. With V trimmed by 4 bases and J by 7 bases, 13 bases remained unmatched. The CDR3 loop spans 16 amino acids. The germline CDR1 and CDR2 sequences are LGHNA and YSLEER. The CDR3 here is CASSRYIVREKNEQFF. The CDR3 nucleotides read TGCGCCAGCAGCCGATACATCGTGCGGGAGAAGAATGAGCAGTTCTTC.

This clonotype appeared many times. CDR3 sequence: CASSLGRALYNQPQHF. CDR3 nucleotides: TGTGCCAGCAGCTTAGGCAGGGCCCTATACAATCAGCCCCAGCATTTT. The chain combines TRBV7-8 with TRBJ1-5, with D possibly TRBD1 on 5 matching bases. The CDR3 runs 16 residues. Germline CDR1 SGHVS, CDR2 FQNEAQ. Trimming left V 1 base short and J 3 bases short, with 13 bases between.

This clonotype occurred many times. The gene calls are TRBV7-2 and TRBJ2-7, with no clear D. Germline V CDR1 and CDR2: SGHTA, FQGNSA. The CDR3 is 13 residues long. The V end lost 5 bases, the J end lost 1 base, and 9 bases lay between the germline ends. The CDR3: CASSTRQSYEQYF. DNA for the CDR3: TGTGCCAGCAGCACCCGACAATCCTACGAGCAGTACTTC.